Following are 13 T cell receptor beta chains from one sample sequenced in a study of T cell changes during pregnancy in multiple sclerosis. Profiling relied on immunoSEQ multiplex PCR, and the TCRdb table lists in-frame clones only, not all of them. The table has approximately 40,000 clones, roughly 90% seen once. Here the sequenced sample was CD4+ T cells from peripheral blood mononuclear cells, taken in the second trimester of pregnancy. All receptors come from a female donor with multiple sclerosis, enrolled in a pregnancy study.

The chain couples TRBV2 to TRBJ2-1, with 9 bases that match TRBD2. The CDR3 loop spans 14 amino acids. V shed 3 bases, J shed 6 bases, and the junction held 3 bases outside the gene matches. Per the germline V gene, CDR1 is SNHLY and CDR2 is FYNNEI. This chain's CDR3 is CASSETSGRNEQFF. The CDR3 nucleotides read TGTGCCAGCAGTGAGACTAGCGGCCGCAATGAGCAGTTCTTC.

This clone was seen a handful of times. The rearrangement joins TRBV28 to TRBJ2-7; 7 bases fit TRBD2. After removal of 1 base from V and 2 bases from J, the junction contained 8 bases not matched to a gene. This CDR3 has 16 amino acids. Germline CDR1 reads MDHEN; CDR2 reads SYDVKM. CDR3 sequence reads: CASSLSGGSVTYEQYF. The CDR3 nucleotides read TGTGCCAGCAGTTTATCTGGCGGGAGCGTCACCTACGAGCAGTACTTC.

This clone was detected only once. The chain links TRBV5-4 to TRBJ1-2; no definite D call. The CDR3 runs 16 residues. V was shortened by 3 bases and J by 3 bases, with 18 bases between the two germline ends. Per germline, CDR1 SGHNT and CDR2 YYREEE (reference sequence). CDR3 in DNA: TGTGCCAGCAGCTCCCCTTCCGGAGGACGGGACTATGGCTACACCTTC. Translation: CASSSPSGGRDYGYTF.

V is TRBV19 and J is TRBJ2-3; no firm D call. There are 14 residues in the CDR3. Germline CDR1 reads LNHDA; CDR2 reads SQIVND (reference sequence). V lost 5 bases, J lost 2 bases, and 11 bases lay in between. CDR3 DNA: TGTGCCAGTAGTCTCCGTCAGGCCACAGATACGCAGTATTTT. Protein product: CASSLRQATDTQYF.

This chain links TRBV19 with TRBJ2-3; a weak D match, TRBD1 (6 bases). The CDR3 consists of 17 residues. The germline CDR1 and CDR2 sequences are LNHDA and SQIVND (reference sequence). V was shortened by 7 bases and J by 1 base, with 21 bases between the two germline ends. CDR3: CASTRWGLQYRTDTQYF. CDR3 nucleotides: TGTGCCAGTACCCGTTGGGGGCTACAATACCGCACAGATACGCAGTATTTT.

For the CDR3, the DNA is TGTGCCAGCAGCTTTAGGGGGGGCGACGAGCAGTACTTC. Amino acids: CASSFRGGDEQYF. The chain is built from TRBV5-8 and TRBJ2-7; TRBD2 is a possible D gene (7 bases). CDR1 SGHTS and CDR2 YDEGEE come from the germline V gene. V lost 2 bases and J 5 bases, leaving 11 bases between the germline ends. The CDR3 loop spans 13 amino acids.

The CDR3 bases are TGTGCCAGTACAGAGACTAGCGGAAATGAGCAGTTCTTC. It specifies CASTETSGNEQFF. J is TRBJ2-1 and V is TRBV19; 9 bases map to TRBD2. The germline CDR1 and CDR2 sequences are LNHDA and SQIVND (reference sequence). V lost 7 bases, J lost 7 bases, and 5 bases stayed unmatched. CDR3 length: 13 residues.

This clone occurred a few times. The chain uses TRBV5-1 and TRBJ2-7; TRBD2 aligns across 8 bases. V shed 0 bases and J 3 bases; nucleotides not matched to a gene: 8. The germline gives CDR1 SGHRS, CDR2 YFSETQ. The CDR3 length is 16 residues. The CDR3 reads CASSLAPSTSGYEQYF. DNA of the CDR3: TGCGCCAGCAGCTTGGCCCCTTCAACTAGCGGCTACGAGCAGTACTTC.

The V and J genes are TRBV28 and TRBJ2-7; TRBD1 is a possible D gene (5 bases). Trimming took 5 bases from V and 2 from J, leaving 16 bases between them. Germline V lookup: CDR1 MDHEN, CDR2 SYDVKM. The CDR3 covers 15 residues. CDR3 sequence (DNA): TGTGCCAGCAGTGCCAGCGATTCAGGGACCTACGAGCAGTACTTC. It translates to CASSASDSGTYEQYF.

This clone was recorded only once. This chain joins TRBV10-3 and TRBJ2-7; 11 bases match TRBD1. V shed 8 bases and J 5 bases; nucleotides not matched to a gene: 5. The CDR3 loop spans 13 amino acids. The germline CDR1 and CDR2 sequences are ENHRY and SYGVKD. CDR3 protein: CAIQGQGANEQYF. In DNA, the CDR3 is TGTGCCATCCAAGGACAGGGGGCGAACGAGCAGTACTTC.

The chain uses TRBV5-1 and TRBJ2-1; weak D call: TRBD1 (6 bases). V lost 5 bases and J 3 bases, leaving 9 bases between the germline ends. Germline V gene lookup returns CDR1 SGHRS and CDR2 YFSETQ. CDR3 size: 13 residues. DNA of the CDR3: TGCGCCAGCAGGGAGGACAGCTACAATGAGCAGTTCTTC. The encoded protein is CASREDSYNEQFF.

The chain recombines TRBV27 with TRBJ1-1, with D maybe TRBD1 (6 bases). CDR1 and CDR2 (germline): MNHEY, SMNVEV (reference sequence). The CDR3 has 14 residues. V lost 3 bases to trimming and J lost 5 bases, with 13 bases between them. The CDR3 sequence: CASSFWGPGTEAFF. In DNA, the CDR3 is TGTGCCAGCAGTTTTTGGGGGCCCGGGACTGAAGCTTTCTTT.

This clone showed up just a few times. This sequence joins TRBV10-3 and TRBJ1-1; 7 nucleotides align to TRBD1. CDR1 is ENHRY, CDR2 SYGVKD, per germline. J was trimmed by 4 bases and V by 11 bases; bases with no gene match: 13. The CDR3 sequence is 14 residues long. CDR3 sequence (DNA): TGTGCCGCTACTCGACAGGGTGAGACCACTGAAGCTTTCTTT. Translation: CAATRQGETTEAFF.